The clone carrying this T cell receptor (beta chain) appeared a single time. Libraries were prepared by immunoSEQ multiplex PCR; TCRdb keeps only in-frame clonotypes and omits some of them. The table lists hundreds of thousands of clones, 85% to 90% of them singletons. The cohort comprised adults aged about 18 to 100 years residing in some 24 US areas. Exposed study participants had met a COVID-19 case within 2 weeks before entry. The data were taken from a study of blood T cell repertoires in COVID-19. Study-level background: Samples taken during acute and convalescent COVID-19 were collected in the United States, Italy and Spain.

CDR3 length: 16 residues. The germline gives CDR1 SGHRS, CDR2 YFSETQ. Trimming removed 4 bases from V and 2 bases from J; junction bases left unmatched: 1. The receptor comes from a woman aged 45 to 65 who had been exposed to COVID-19. V is TRBV5-1 and J is TRBJ2-1; 15 positions match TRBD2. The material sequenced was PBMCs or T cells enriched from blood (not recorded which). This CDR3 is CASSGTSGGPYNEQFF. DNA for the CDR3: TGCGCCAGCAGCGGGACTAGCGGGGGGCCCTACAATGAGCAGTTCTTC.